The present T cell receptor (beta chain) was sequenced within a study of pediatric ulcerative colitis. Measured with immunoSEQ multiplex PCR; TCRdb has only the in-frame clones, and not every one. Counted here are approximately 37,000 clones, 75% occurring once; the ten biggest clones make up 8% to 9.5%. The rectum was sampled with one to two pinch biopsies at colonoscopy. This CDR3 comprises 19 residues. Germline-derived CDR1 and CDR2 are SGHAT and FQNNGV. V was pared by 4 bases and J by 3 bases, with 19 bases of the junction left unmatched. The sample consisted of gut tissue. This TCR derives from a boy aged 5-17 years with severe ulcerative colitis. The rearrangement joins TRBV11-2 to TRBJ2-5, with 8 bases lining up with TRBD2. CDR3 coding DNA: TGTGCCAGCAGCTCTGGGACTAGTGGGGGCGGTTTGAGTAAAGAGACCCAGTACTTC. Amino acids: CASSSGTSGGGLSKETQYF.